This T cell receptor beta chain derives from a study of T-cell memory formation after mild COVID-19. Study-level information: The two donors had largely donor-specific TCR clusters. Study findings and constraints: Pre-infection memory carried some responding clones, suggesting that cross-reactive memory joined. Clones contracting day 15 to 85 were balanced CD4/CD8; later expanders leaned CD4+. For contracting clones, CD4+ ones sat mainly in CM and EM, CD8+ in EMRA.

This clonotype was detected many times. The antigen remains undetermined. TCRdb independently ran MiXCR on the 5' RACE reads; one entry per CDR3 protein. The sample holds roughly 100,000 distinct CDR3 sequences; about 13% are singletons and the top ten take about 27%. The germline gives CDR1 MRHNA, CDR2 SNTAGT. Trimming cost V 0 bases and J 4 bases, with 13 bases left between them. The CDR3 is 16 residues long. The chain couples TRBV6-4 to TRBJ2-1; TRBD2 might be the D (7 bases). The TCR originated in an adult woman who had mild COVID-19 (a few samples of this study predate the infection). Cell type and time point are not known. Sequencing was performed on PBMCs or a T cell subset sorted from them (not recorded which). CDR3 sequence reads: CASSDSAKGGYNEQFF. The CDR3 nucleotides are TGTGCCAGCAGTGACTCGGCCAAGGGGGGGTACAATGAGCAGTTCTTC.